This note documents a single TCR beta chain sequence. Its matching antigen is unknown. The data were obtained in a study of chemoradiotherapy in HPV16-positive cancers. Study-wide points: Candidate HPV-specific clones and E7-related TCR motifs grew in tumor during treatment.

Samples were taken several times over chemoradiotherapy. The data were produced by immunoSEQ multiplex PCR, yet TCRdb's version contains in-frame clones alone and is incomplete. The sample includes around 5,600 clones, roughly 70% of them seen just once. The V segment lost 6 bases and the J segment 4 bases; nucleotides outside the gene matches: 8. This CDR3 is built from 16 residues. Germline values: CDR1 PRHDT, CDR2 FYEKMQ (reference sequence). This chain joins TRBV13 and TRBJ2-2; TRBD2 agrees at 10 bases. The clonotype was recovered from a human donor with HPV-associated anogenital cancer. Sequencing used tumor tissue, obtained from a patient who underwent chemoradiotherapy. CDR3 loop: CASRHLAGVGTGELFF. The CDR3 coding sequence is TGTGCCAGCAGACATCTAGCGGGAGTCGGCACCGGGGAGCTGTTTTTT.